One TCR beta chain is described in this entry. As yet, its antigen is unknown. Naive CD8 cells were CD45RO-negative, positively selected for CCR7, excluding terminally differentiated effector memory CD45RA+ cells. Among the donors, all were Caucasian adults who lived in Nashville, Tennessee. The input for sorted-subset replicate PCRs was roughly 180 ng DNA, tens of thousands of T cell genomes. Per the original methods: There were no quality scores in the junction-only immunoSEQ sequences, so filtering differed. Sequencing was performed with immunoSEQ multiplex PCR; in TCRdb, only in-frame clones are kept and a portion is missing. V and J calls and clone size are given by that table; D and trimming were obtained from the DNA. The sample yields some 1,900,000 clones, roughly 95% seen once. This sample stems from a study of shared clonotypes between healthy human individuals. The germline CDR1 and CDR2 sequences are ENHRY and SYGVKD. The CDR3 has 17 residues. V shed 0 bases, J shed 3 bases, and the junction held 10 bases outside the gene matches.

Study results and limitations: Generally, naive subsets came out with larger estimated richness than memory subsets.

The genes are TRBV10-3 and TRBJ2-7; TRBD1 matches at 8 bases. The sequenced material came from naive CD8+ T cells sorted from blood. The sequence came from a man aged 18 to 35 in good health. CDR3 in amino acids: CAISESIGQGALYEQYF. The CDR3 DNA reads as TGTGCCATCAGTGAGTCGATTGGGCAGGGGGCGCTCTACGAGCAGTACTTC.